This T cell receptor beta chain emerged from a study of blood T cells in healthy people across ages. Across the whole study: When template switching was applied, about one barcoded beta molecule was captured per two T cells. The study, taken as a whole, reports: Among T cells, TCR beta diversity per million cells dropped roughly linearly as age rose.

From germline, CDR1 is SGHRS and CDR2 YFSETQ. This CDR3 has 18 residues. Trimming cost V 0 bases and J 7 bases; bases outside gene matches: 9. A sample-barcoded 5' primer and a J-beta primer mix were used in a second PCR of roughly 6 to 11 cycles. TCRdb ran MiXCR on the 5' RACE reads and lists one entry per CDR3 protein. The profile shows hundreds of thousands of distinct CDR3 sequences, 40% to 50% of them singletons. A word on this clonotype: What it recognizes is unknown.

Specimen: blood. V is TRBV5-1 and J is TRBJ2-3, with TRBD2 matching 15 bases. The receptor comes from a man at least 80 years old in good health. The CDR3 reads CASSLAGLAGGPQNTQYF. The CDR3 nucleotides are TGCGCCAGCAGCTTGGCGGGACTAGCGGGGGGTCCCCAAAATACGCAGTATTTT.